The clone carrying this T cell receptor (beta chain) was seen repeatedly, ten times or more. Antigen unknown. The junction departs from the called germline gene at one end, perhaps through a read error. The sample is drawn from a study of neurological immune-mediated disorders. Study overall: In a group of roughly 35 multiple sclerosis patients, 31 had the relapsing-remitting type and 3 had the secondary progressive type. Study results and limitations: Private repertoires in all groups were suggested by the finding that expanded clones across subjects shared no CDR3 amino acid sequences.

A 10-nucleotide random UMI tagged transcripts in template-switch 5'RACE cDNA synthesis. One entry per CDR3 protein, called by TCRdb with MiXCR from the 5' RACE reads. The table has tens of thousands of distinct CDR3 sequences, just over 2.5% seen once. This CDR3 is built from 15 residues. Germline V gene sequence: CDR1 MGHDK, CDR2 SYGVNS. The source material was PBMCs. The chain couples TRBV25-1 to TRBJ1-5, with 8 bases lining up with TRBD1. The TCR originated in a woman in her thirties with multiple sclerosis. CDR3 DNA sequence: TGTGCCAGCAGTGACGACAGGGGTAGCGATCAGCCCCAGCATTTT. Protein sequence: CASSDDRGSDQPQHF.